The 25 T cell receptor beta chains reported below all come from one sample, sequenced in a study of blood T cells in healthy people across ages. Through a sample-barcoded 5' primer and a J-beta primer mix, a second PCR was run for roughly 6 to 11 cycles. TCRdb fed the 5' RACE reads into MiXCR, producing one record per CDR3 protein. Of about 1.7 million distinct CDR3 sequences in the sample, over 25% were seen once. The sequencing input was blood. The receptors here all came from a woman aged 25 to 39 in good health.

In nucleotides, the CDR3 is TGTGCCAGCAGGCTCGGGGGGCTCGACACCGGGGAGCTGTTTTTT. This translates into CASRLGGLDTGELFF. This chain joins TRBV12-3 or TRBV12-4 and TRBJ2-2; a possible D gene is TRBD2 (7 bases). Between the trimmed V and J ends, which lost 6 bases and 3 bases, there was a span of 14 bases. The CDR3 is 15 amino acids.

The chain employs TRBV11-2 and TRBJ2-1; 9 nucleotides match TRBD2. CDR1 is SGHAT and CDR2 is FQNNGV in the germline V gene. Trimming at V came to 5 bases and at J to 2 bases, leaving 10 bases not matched to a gene. There are 17 residues in the CDR3. The CDR3 loop is CASSGPTSGTTYNEQFF. CDR3 DNA: TGTGCCAGCAGCGGTCCGACTAGCGGAACTACCTACAATGAGCAGTTCTTC.

This clonotype has a count of ten or more. The genes are TRBV24-1 and TRBJ2-7, with TRBD2 identical over 11 bases. J was trimmed by 2 bases and V by 4 bases; bases with no gene match: 6. CDR1 is KGHDR, CDR2 SFDVKD, per germline. This CDR3 comprises 16 residues. The CDR3 nucleotides are TGTGCCACCAGTGACCCGGGACTAGCGGACCCCTACGAGCAGTACTTC. Translated, it gives CATSDPGLADPYEQYF.

A remark on this clonotype: An end of the junction does not agree with germline; a read error may underlie this. The V and J genes are TRBV5-1 and TRBJ1-6, with D hard to call. CDR3 length equals 15 residues. CDR1 is SGHRS and CDR2 is YFSETQ in the germline V gene. Here the CDR3 DNA reads TGCGCCAGCAGCTTGGCGGGCAGCCAGCGCTCACCCCCCCACTTT. It specifies CASSLAGSQRSPPHF.

This clonotype appeared many times. This chain joins TRBV7-2 and TRBJ2-5; D unclear. CDR3 length equals 11 residues. Trimming removed 9 bases from V and 5 bases from J, with 10 bases in between. CDR1 is SGHTA, CDR2 FQGNSA, per germline. The CDR3 region has the DNA TGTGCCAGTAACGAACGCGAGACCCAGTACTTC. Translated: CASNERETQYF.

This clonotype was seen more than once but under ten times. This chain links TRBV7-9 with TRBJ2-1, with D hard to call. Germline V gene sequence: CDR1 SEHNR, CDR2 FQNEAQ (reference sequence). V dropped 5 bases and J dropped 7 bases, with 9 bases sitting between them. The CDR3 has 12 residues. The CDR3 region is CASSPFENEQFF. The CDR3 coding sequence is TGTGCCAGCAGCCCCTTTGAGAATGAGCAGTTCTTC. The entire variable domain, with the rest obtained from reference TRBV7-9 and TRBJ2-1, is as follows: DTGVSQNPRHKITKRGQNVTFRCDPISEHNRLYWYRQTLGQGPEFLTYFQNEAQLEKSRLLSDRFSAERPKGSFSTLEIQRTEQGDSAMYLCASSPFENEQFFGPGTRLTVL.

The genes are TRBV5-1 and TRBJ2-5; D may be TRBD2 (8 bases). Trimming shortened V by 4 bases and J by 11 bases, and 21 bases separated the two germline ends. Germline CDR1 reads SGHRS; CDR2 reads YFSETQ. The CDR3 runs to 14 residues. CDR3 in DNA: TGCGCCAGCAGCAAGGGGGCGGGAGGCTATGAGCAGTACTTC. It encodes CASSKGAGGYEQYF.

The V and J genes are TRBV5-1 and TRBJ2-3; the match to TRBD2 covers 8 bases. The V gene end was trimmed by 4 bases and the J gene end by 3 bases; junction bases not matched to a gene: 25. Germline lookup yields CDR1 SGHRS and CDR2 YFSETQ. The CDR3 runs to 21 residues. In DNA form, the CDR3 reads TGCGCCAGCAGCCCTCGCTCGGGGGGGGGCAGATTTATCGCTATAACAGATACGCAGTATTTT. This gives the protein CASSPRSGGGRFIAITDTQYF.

The chain has TRBV2 and TRBJ1-6; no clear D. Germline V gene data show CDR1 as SNHLY and CDR2 as FYNNEI. The CDR3 spans 15 residues. Trimming took 6 bases from V and 7 from J, leaving 16 bases between them. The CDR3 loop is CASSEDRSPNSPLHF. The CDR3 nucleotides read TGTGCCAGCAGCGAGGACCGCAGCCCGAATTCACCCCTCCACTTT.

This clonotype was found a few times. This rearrangement joins TRBV20-1 to TRBJ2-1; the D gene could be TRBD1 or TRBD2 (5 bases each). The V gene lost 3 bases and the J gene lost 10 bases, with 16 bases spanning the gap. The CDR3 has 13 residues. In germline, CDR1 is DFQATT, CDR2 SNEGSKA (reference sequence). The CDR3 protein is CSASVRGGGEQFF. Here the CDR3 DNA reads TGCAGTGCTAGTGTCCGTGGGGGTGGGGAGCAGTTCTTC.

This clonotype was detected only a few times. The chain combines TRBV2 with TRBJ1-1, with D maybe TRBD1 (5 bases). CDR3 length: 14 amino acids. V was trimmed by 1 base and J by 7 bases, leaving 13 bases between them. Germline V gene lookup returns CDR1 SNHLY and CDR2 FYNNEI. This CDR3 is CASSEVGRAIEAFF. The CDR3 DNA reads TGTGCCAGCAGTGAAGTGGGCAGGGCGATTGAAGCTTTCTTT.

On this clonotype itself: This may be a read error: a much more frequent sequence differs by one nucleotide. The chain uses TRBV9 and TRBJ2-1; D is perhaps TRBD2 (7 bases). Germline V lookup: CDR1 SGDLS, CDR2 YYNGEE. The CDR3 covers 14 residues. The V end was cut by 0 bases, the J end by 10 bases, with 14 bases between. CDR3 bases: TGTGCCAGCAGCGTAGATAACAGGGACTACGAGCAGTTCTTC. Translated: CASSVDNRDYEQFF.

The chain combines TRBV7-9 with TRBJ2-5; 10 nucleotides align to TRBD1. The V gene's germline CDR1 is SEHNR and CDR2 FQNEAQ (reference sequence). There are 16 residues in the CDR3. V shed 4 bases and J 2 bases; nucleotides not matched to a gene: 7. The CDR3 DNA is TGTGCCAGCAGCTCCTACGGGACAGGGGATCAAGAGACCCAGTACTTC. Translation gives CASSSYGTGDQETQYF. Using reference TRBV7-9 and TRBJ2-5 for the parts outside the CDR3, the full variable domain is DTGVSQNPRHKITKRGQNVTFRCDPISEHNRLYWYRQTLGQGPEFLTYFQNEAQLEKSRLLSDRFSAERPKGSFSTLEIQRTEQGDSAMYLCASSSYGTGDQETQYFGPGTRLLVL.

This clonotype was counted between two and nine times. V gene TRBV5-1 combines with J gene TRBJ2-4, with 7 bases lining up with TRBD1. The junction had 11 bases not matched to a gene; V was cut back by 2 bases and J by 0 bases. The CDR3 is made up of 18 amino acids. The germline V gene has CDR1 SGHRS and CDR2 YFSETQ. The CDR3 DNA sequence: TGCGCCAGCAGCTTAGGGGGCGCCGCGTACTTAGCCAAAAACATTCAGTACTTC. As protein: CASSLGGAAYLAKNIQYF.

This clonotype was seen at least ten times. The V and J genes are TRBV20-1 and TRBJ2-3; weak D call: TRBD2 (6 bases). There are 14 residues in the CDR3. V was trimmed by 4 bases and J by 2 bases, leaving 13 bases between them. The V gene's germline CDR1 is DFQATT and CDR2 SNEGSKA (reference sequence). The CDR3 DNA is TGCAGTGCTACTCGTAGCGGATACACAGATACGCAGTATTTT. It specifies CSATRSGYTDTQYF.

This clonotype came up a few times. V is TRBV5-1 and J is TRBJ2-5; weak D call: TRBD2 (6 bases). With 4 bases removed from V and 2 bases from J, the gap between germline ends came to 9 bases. In germline, CDR1 is SGHRS, CDR2 YFSETQ. CDR3 length: 13 residues. As DNA, the CDR3 is TGCGCCAGCAGCGGAGGGAAGCAAGAGACCCAGTACTTC. It codes for CASSGGKQETQYF.

This clonotype was detected many times. The J gene is TRBJ2-7, the V gene TRBV27; the match to TRBD1 covers 10 bases. The trim removed 5 bases at V and 8 bases at J, leaving 9 bases unmatched. The CDR3 spans 14 residues. Germline CDR1 is MNHEY and CDR2 is SMNVEV (reference sequence). This chain's CDR3 is CASSPGQGSEKQYF. The CDR3 region has the DNA TGTGCCAGCAGTCCGGGACAGGGGTCGGAGAAGCAGTACTTC.

This clonotype was observed a handful of times. The rearrangement links TRBV29-1 to TRBJ1-2, with D uncertain. From germline, CDR1 is SQVTM and CDR2 ANQGSEA. V shed 4 bases and J shed 4 bases, with 16 bases lying between them. CDR3 length equals 14 residues. In nucleotides, the CDR3 is TGCAGCGTTGGTGGACGGGAAACATGCTATGGCTACACCTTC. Residues: CSVGGRETCYGYTF.

The V gene is TRBV20-1, the J gene TRBJ2-3; 9 bases fit TRBD2. The V gene end was trimmed by 5 bases and the J gene end by 5 bases; junction bases not matched to a gene: 11. From germline, CDR1 is DFQATT and CDR2 SNEGSKA (reference sequence). This CDR3 is 15 amino acids long. This CDR3 reads CSAQWAGGPLDTQYF. In DNA, the CDR3 is TGCAGTGCTCAGTGGGCGGGGGGGCCGTTAGATACGCAGTATTTT.

The CDR3 loop is CASSYSSCTYNEQFF. The CDR3 DNA is TGTGCCAGCAGTTATTCTAGCTGTACCTACAATGAGCAGTTCTTC. The chain joins TRBV28 to TRBJ2-1, with D perhaps matching TRBD2 (5 bases). The CDR3 totals 15 residues. The V and J ends lost 4 bases and 2 bases respectively, with 12 bases between them. The germline V gene has CDR1 MDHEN and CDR2 SYDVKM.

This clonotype was counted at least ten times. The V call is TRBV29-1, the J call TRBJ1-2; a weak D match, TRBD1 (6 bases). The CDR3 is 13 residues long. The V end was cut by 8 bases, the J end by 10 bases, with 23 bases between. In germline, CDR1 is SQVTM, CDR2 ANQGSEA. The CDR3 bases are TGCAGCATAGGGACACAAACTCGGACAGCCTACACCTTC. It yields the protein CSIGTQTRTAYTF.

This clonotype was recorded a few times. The chain carries TRBV2 and TRBJ2-6; possibly TRBD1 or TRBD2 for D (5 bases each). Trimming removed 9 bases from V and 2 bases from J, with 11 bases in between. The CDR3 extends over 14 amino acids. Germline V gives CDR1 SNHLY, CDR2 FYNNEI. CDR3 amino acids: CASWGFAGANVLTF. CDR3 DNA sequence: TGTGCCAGTTGGGGGTTTGCTGGGGCCAACGTCCTGACTTTC.

This clonotype appeared many times. V gene TRBV20-1 combines with J gene TRBJ2-4, with TRBD2 as a possible D gene (5 bases). This CDR3 contains 13 residues. Trimming cost V 2 bases and J 8 bases, with 13 bases left between them. CDR1 and CDR2 (germline): DFQATT, SNEGSKA (reference sequence). The CDR3 region is CSARSPGRDIQYF. The CDR3 coding sequence is TGCAGTGCTAGATCCCCTGGGAGAGACATTCAGTACTTC.

This clonotype occurred many times. This chain links TRBV5-1 with TRBJ2-7, with D tentatively TRBD2 (5 bases). The V gene lost 4 bases and the J gene lost 7 bases, with 18 bases spanning the gap. Germline V lookup: CDR1 SGHRS, CDR2 YFSETQ. This CDR3 is built from 14 residues. For the CDR3, the DNA is TGCGCCAGCAGCCTGGAAGGAACCCGAGGGGAGCAGTACTTC. It specifies CASSLEGTRGEQYF.

Worth noting for this clonotype: An end of the junction differs from the germline gene, which may be a read error. The CDR3: CTSSDRRGETEAFF. CDR3 nucleotides: TGTACCAGCAGTGACAGACGGGGGGAAACTGAAGCTTTCTTT. The gene calls are TRBV6-1 and TRBJ1-1; D may be TRBD1 (5 bases). This CDR3 has 14 residues. Germline lookup yields CDR1 MNHNS and CDR2 SASEGT.